This T cell receptor beta chain was obtained from a study of CD8+ T cells in alopecia areata. Extraction of RNA preceded its reverse transcription into cDNA, which served as the sequencing template. Sequencing was performed with immunoSEQ multiplex PCR; in TCRdb, only in-frame clones are kept and a portion is missing. The table includes around 120,000 clones, around two fifths detected once. Whole-study findings and limits: The study found higher clonality in lesional than normal scalp, especially in alopecia totalis/universalis.

This CDR3 comprises 14 residues. V shed 6 bases, J shed 4 bases, and the junction held 8 bases outside the gene matches. The germline V gene encodes CDR1 SQVTM and CDR2 ANQGSEA. Note on this clone: No antigen is known for it.

The specimen was CD4+ T cells sorted from blood. This sequence originates from a human donor with alopecia areata. V usage is TRBV29-1 and J usage is TRBJ1-1, with 10 positions matching TRBD1. The CDR3: CSVRKTGGLTEAFF. CDR3 coding DNA: TGCAGCGTCCGTAAGACAGGGGGCCTCACTGAAGCTTTCTTT.